These 30 T cell receptor beta chains share one sample of origin, sequenced in a study of PD-1 blockade in classical Hodgkin lymphoma. Documented time point: cycle 4 day 1 (C4D1), after more than five weeks of nivolumab. There was relapse after autologous stem cell transplantation in every patient, and there was variation in brentuximab vedotin exposure. Magnetic negative selection of thawed PBMCs was the method by which CD4+ T cells were purified. The method was immunoSEQ multiplex PCR; TCRdb's version includes in-frame clones alone and lacks a portion of them. The table shows 25,000 to 35,000 clones, with more than 80% occurring only once. Sequencing used CD4+ T cells from blood, obtained before the fourth cycle of nivolumab. These receptors were collected from a human donor with classical Hodgkin lymphoma.

V gene TRBV28 combines with J gene TRBJ1-3, with TRBD1 matching 7 bases. The CDR3 spans 15 residues. Germline trimming cut 6 bases from V and 8 bases from J; bases unmatched to any gene: 13. Germline V gene sequence: CDR1 MDHEN, CDR2 SYDVKM. CDR3 protein: CASSDPPRGVYTIYF. The CDR3 DNA sequence: TGTGCCAGCAGCGACCCCCCCAGGGGGGTATACACCATATATTTT.

This chain links TRBV9 with TRBJ2-5, with D tentatively TRBD1 or TRBD2 (5 bases each). The CDR3 contains 16 residues. The germline V gene encodes CDR1 SGDLS and CDR2 YYNGEE. V gave up 2 bases and J gave up 4 bases, with 18 bases separating them. Here the CDR3 DNA reads TGTGCCAGCAGCGTGTCCCGGGACGCCACTTTAGAGACCCAGTACTTC. Encoded protein: CASSVSRDATLETQYF. The variable domain in full, completed from reference TRBV9 and TRBJ2-5, reads DSGVTQTPKHLITATGQRVTLRCSPRSGDLSVYWYQQSLDQGLQFLIQYYNGEERAKGNILERFSAQQFPDLHSELNLSSLELGDSALYFCASSVSRDATLETQYFGPGTRLLVL.

V gene TRBV7-3 combines with J gene TRBJ2-1, with a possible D match to TRBD2 (5 bases). The CDR3 length is 13 residues. Trimming shortened V by 5 bases and J by 6 bases, and 11 bases separated the two germline ends. CDR1 and CDR2 from the germline V gene are SGHTA and FQGTGA. The CDR3 DNA reads TGTGCCAGCAGCAGGGTTGGGAGCAATGAGCAGTTCTTC. It codes for CASSRVGSNEQFF.

The chain uses TRBV12-2 and TRBJ2-1; the table assigns TRBD2, which was not confirmed against the DNA. TRBV12-2 is classified as a pseudogene. The CDR3 contains 19 residues. The CDR3 DNA reads TGTGCAAGTCGCTTAGGCGGGACTAGCGGGGGGTCGAGCTACAATGAGCAGTTCTTC. This gives the protein CASRLGGTSGGSSYNEQFF.

This chain uses TRBV5-1 with TRBJ1-4, with D hard to call. The germline V and J ends were trimmed by 4 bases and 3 bases, with 10 bases remaining between them. Germline lookup yields CDR1 SGHRS and CDR2 YFSETQ. This CDR3 has 14 amino acids. CDR3 protein: CASSPVSPNEKLFF. CDR3 in DNA: TGCGCCAGCAGCCCGGTATCGCCTAATGAAAAACTGTTTTTT.

This chain uses TRBV9 with TRBJ1-1; D gene uncertain. From germline, CDR1 is SGDLS and CDR2 YYNGEE. V was pared by 0 bases and J by 5 bases, with 8 bases between. The CDR3 has 13 amino acids. CDR3 sequence: CASSVVVRTEAFF. In DNA, the CDR3 is TGTGCCAGCAGCGTAGTGGTACGTACTGAAGCTTTCTTT.

The chain combines TRBV6-6 with TRBJ1-1, with D possibly matching TRBD1 (5 bases). CDR3 length: 14 residues. Trimming took off 5 bases at V and 7 bases at J, with 17 bases between the two ends. Germline CDR1 is MNHNY and CDR2 is SVGAGI (reference sequence). The CDR3 region has the DNA TGTGCCAGCAGTAGAGCGACAGCGAACCTTGAAGCTTTCTTT. Translated, it gives CASSRATANLEAFF.

The J gene is TRBJ2-2, the V gene TRBV6-1; perhaps TRBD2 as D (5 bases). Between the trimmed V and J ends, which lost 2 bases and 1 base, there was a span of 8 bases. The length of the CDR3 is 15 residues. CDR1 is MNHNS, CDR2 SASEGT, per germline. CDR3 protein: CASSEQEGNTGELFF. In DNA, the CDR3 is TGTGCCAGCAGTGAACAAGAGGGGAACACCGGGGAGCTGTTTTTT.

The chain joins TRBV28 to TRBJ1-2, with D possibly matching TRBD1 (6 bases). CDR1 and CDR2 (germline): MDHEN, SYDVKM. The CDR3 has 16 residues. Trimming stripped 6 bases from V and 6 bases from J, with 23 bases between. The CDR3 reads CASSQTPTGIPDGYTF. The CDR3 coding sequence is TGTGCCAGCAGCCAGACTCCAACAGGGATTCCTGATGGCTACACCTTC.

The chain uses TRBV6-1 and TRBJ1-4; D is unclear. Per the germline V gene, CDR1 is MNHNS and CDR2 is SASEGT. This CDR3 is 15 amino acids long. Trimming shortened V by 2 bases and J by 7 bases, and 14 bases separated the two germline ends. The CDR3 DNA reads as TGTGCCAGCAGTGAATTTGAGGGAGAGGGTGAAAAACTGTTTTTT. Translated, it gives CASSEFEGEGEKLFF.

This clone occurred a few times. The chain uses TRBV6-6 and TRBJ1-6; D possibly corresponds to TRBD1 (6 bases). V was trimmed by 2 bases and J by 19 bases, leaving 15 bases between them. Germline lookup yields CDR1 MNHNY and CDR2 SVGAGI (reference sequence). The CDR3 has 12 amino acids. CDR3 sequence (DNA): TGTGCCAGCAGTTACCCGCAGGGACATACTCACTTT. Protein: CASSYPQGHTHF.

This clone was found once. The rearrangement joins TRBV7-9 to TRBJ2-7; D ambiguous. The CDR3 spans 13 residues. The germline V and J ends were trimmed by 5 bases and 6 bases, with 14 bases remaining between them. CDR1 SEHNR and CDR2 FQNEAQ come from the germline V gene (reference sequence). CDR3 residues: CASSHGFRGEQYF. As DNA, the CDR3 is TGTGCCAGCAGCCATGGCTTTCGCGGCGAGCAGTACTTC.

The V and J genes are TRBV5-4 and TRBJ2-7; D not resolved. Germline CDR1 is SGHNT and CDR2 is YYREEE (reference sequence). The V and J ends lost 0 bases and 6 bases respectively, with 13 bases between them. The CDR3 totals 14 residues. CDR3 sequence: CASSLEVRDSEQYF. CDR3 in DNA: TGTGCCAGCAGCTTGGAAGTCCGCGATAGCGAGCAGTACTTC.

The chain has TRBV18 and TRBJ2-3; 9 bases are shared with TRBD2. This CDR3 region has 15 residues. CDR1 is KGHSH and CDR2 is LQKENI in the germline V gene. Trimming at V came to 2 bases and at J to 5 bases, leaving 5 bases not matched to a gene. The CDR3 region is CASSPARGGGDTQYF. The CDR3 nucleotides are TGTGCCAGCTCACCAGCGCGGGGGGGAGGAGATACGCAGTATTTT.

The V and J genes are TRBV19 and TRBJ1-4; a possible D gene is TRBD1 (5 bases). The CDR3 loop spans 16 amino acids. CDR1 and CDR2 (germline): LNHDA, SQIVND (reference sequence). The V gene lost 5 bases and the J gene lost 5 bases, with 18 bases spanning the gap. Here the CDR3 reads CASSVRPGRWNEKLFF. Here the CDR3 DNA reads TGTGCCAGTAGTGTACGACCGGGACGCTGGAATGAAAAACTGTTTTTT.

This clone was seen only a few times. V and J are TRBV5-1 and TRBJ1-2; D might be TRBD1 (6 bases). The CDR3 loop spans 15 amino acids. The germline gives CDR1 SGHRS, CDR2 YFSETQ. The V end lost 6 bases, the J end lost 8 bases, and 23 bases lay between the germline ends. CDR3 amino acids: CASTTEPGHGRGYTF. The CDR3 nucleotides are TGCGCCAGCACCACAGAACCGGGACATGGGCGAGGCTACACCTTC.

V gene TRBV7-9 combines with J gene TRBJ2-7; D is undetermined. CDR1 and CDR2 from the germline V gene are SEHNR and FQNEAQ (reference sequence). The CDR3 has 10 residues. Deletions cut 2 bases from V and 6 bases from J, with 2 bases between. In DNA, the CDR3 is TGTGCCAGCAGCTTAACCGAGCAGTACTTC. This sequence encodes CASSLTEQYF.

V and J are TRBV4-1 and TRBJ1-5; TRBD1 aligns across 9 bases. V gave up 3 bases and J gave up 7 bases; unmatched junction bases: 13. In germline, CDR1 is MGHRA, CDR2 YSYEKL. CDR3 length: 17 amino acids. CDR3 region: CASSQSPTGQGRQPQHF. The CDR3, as DNA: TGCGCCAGCAGCCAGAGTCCGACGGGACAGGGCAGACAGCCCCAGCATTTT.

The CDR3 loop reads CASSEGPAGNTIYF. The CDR3, as DNA: TGTGCCAGCAGTGAAGGTCCAGCTGGAAACACCATATATTTT. V is TRBV6-1 and J is TRBJ1-3; D ambiguous. Germline V gene data show CDR1 as MNHNS and CDR2 as SASEGT. The V gene lost 1 base and the J gene lost 2 bases, with 6 bases spanning the gap. The CDR3 length is 14 residues.

This sequence joins TRBV5-1 and TRBJ1-5; D is possibly TRBD1 (5 bases). Trimming took 1 base from V and 3 from J, leaving 8 bases between them. Germline V gene data show CDR1 as SGHRS and CDR2 as YFSETQ. The CDR3 runs 14 residues. Here the CDR3 DNA reads TGCGCCAGCAGCTTGTTAGGGGACAATCAGCCCCAGCATTTT. Translated: CASSLLGDNQPQHF. The complete variable domain, with remaining parts taken from reference TRBV5-1 and TRBJ1-5, reads KAGVTQTPRYLIKTRGQQVTLSCSPISGHRSVSWYQQTPGQGLQFLFEYFSETQRNKGNFPGRFSGRQFSNSRSEMNVSTLELGDSALYLCASSLLGDNQPQHFGDGTRLSIL.

The rearrangement uses TRBV2 and TRBJ1-5, with TRBD1 as a possible D gene (6 bases). This CDR3 spans 13 amino acids. Trimming left V 8 bases short and J 4 bases short, with 12 bases between. Germline V gene data show CDR1 as SNHLY and CDR2 as FYNNEI. The DNA for the CDR3 is TGTGCCAGCGCCGGACAGCCAAATCAGCCCCAGCATTTT. This codes for CASAGQPNQPQHF.

This clone appeared a few times. This chain connects TRBV5-1 to TRBJ1-2; a weak D match, TRBD1 (5 bases). V gave up 4 bases and J gave up 4 bases, with 11 bases separating them. Germline CDR1 SGHRS, CDR2 YFSETQ. The CDR3 runs to 13 residues. DNA for the CDR3: TGCGCCAGCAGCCCTGACAGTGCCTATGGCTACACCTTC. This sequence encodes CASSPDSAYGYTF.

The rearrangement uses TRBV5-1 and TRBJ1-5, with a weak D call TRBD1 (5 bases). Between the trimmed V and J ends, which lost 0 bases and 1 base, there was a span of 8 bases. This CDR3 is 15 amino acids long. In germline, CDR1 is SGHRS, CDR2 YFSETQ. The CDR3 protein is CASSLAAGSNQPQHF. CDR3 nucleotide sequence: TGCGCCAGCAGCTTGGCCGCAGGGAGCAATCAGCCCCAGCATTTT.

The rearrangement links TRBV5-1 to TRBJ2-5; D possibly uses TRBD1 or TRBD2 (5 bases each). This CDR3 is built from 15 residues. Trimming shortened V by 4 bases and J by 2 bases, and 15 bases separated the two germline ends. Germline V CDR1 and CDR2: SGHRS, YFSETQ. In DNA form, the CDR3 reads TGCGCCAGCAGCGGAACCCTTGGGGGACAAGAGACCCAGTACTTC. It is translated as CASSGTLGGQETQYF. The full variable domain, with the rest looked up from reference TRBV5-1 and TRBJ2-5, is KAGVTQTPRYLIKTRGQQVTLSCSPISGHRSVSWYQQTPGQGLQFLFEYFSETQRNKGNFPGRFSGRQFSNSRSEMNVSTLELGDSALYLCASSGTLGGQETQYFGPGTRLLVL.

V gene TRBV5-1 combines with J gene TRBJ2-1; D not resolved. This CDR3 has 14 amino acids. V was trimmed by 4 bases and J by 5 bases, leaving 13 bases between them. CDR1 and CDR2 (germline): SGHRS, YFSETQ. CDR3 coding DNA: TGCGCCAGCAGCGGAAACGTGGGTAACAATGAGCAGTTCTTC. Its translation: CASSGNVGNNEQFF.

This chain connects TRBV11-2 to TRBJ1-3; tentatively, D is TRBD1 (5 bases). With 3 bases removed from V and 6 bases from J, the gap between germline ends came to 15 bases. Germline-derived CDR1 and CDR2 are SGHAT and FQNNGV. This CDR3 is built from 15 residues. The CDR3 is CASSFQGGRINTIYF. The CDR3 DNA sequence: TGTGCCAGCAGCTTCCAGGGAGGGCGGATAAACACCATATATTTT.

V is TRBV15 and J is TRBJ2-5; 11 bases are shared with TRBD2. The CDR3 runs 16 residues. J gave up 5 bases and V 1 base, and 6 bases lay outside the gene matches. Per the germline V gene, CDR1 is LNHNV and CDR2 is YYDKDF (reference sequence). The CDR3 region has the DNA TGTGCCACCAGCAGAGTGCTAGCGGGGGGCGGGGAGACCCAGTACTTC. Translating gives CATSRVLAGGGETQYF.

The J gene is TRBJ1-2, the V gene TRBV23-1, with 7 bases matching TRBD1. TRBV23-1 is known as an ORF, though its function is uncertain. Trimming took 6 bases from V and 5 from J; bases not matched to a gene: 6. The CDR3 is 13 amino acids. The CDR3 reads CASSPGQTYGYTF. CDR3 in DNA: TGCGCCAGCAGCCCGGGACAGACTTATGGCTACACCTTC.

This chain joins TRBV28 and TRBJ1-2, with D perhaps matching TRBD1 (5 bases). This CDR3 region has 14 residues. CDR1 is MDHEN, CDR2 SYDVKM, per germline. V lost 1 base to trimming and J lost 5 bases, with 11 bases between them. This chain's CDR3 is CASSLSQGTYGYTF. CDR3 in DNA: TGTGCCAGCAGTTTATCTCAGGGCACTTATGGCTACACCTTC.

The gene calls are TRBV11-3 and TRBJ2-7; D uncertain. V gave up 0 bases and J gave up 6 bases, with 9 bases separating them. Germline CDR1 reads SGHNT; CDR2 reads YENEEA. The CDR3 runs to 13 residues. CDR3 protein: CASSLEVSGEQYF. The CDR3 DNA reads TGTGCCAGCAGCTTAGAGGTTTCTGGCGAGCAGTACTTC.